This TCR beta chain was identified during a study of T cells in Graves' hyperthyroidism and ophthalmopathy (dated by TCRdb to between 2017 and 2020). Some background on the complete study: Peripheral blood samples were taken at the time of initial diagnosis, prior to any treatment. To identify TCR V-J signatures that set the groups apart, the researchers used a discovery cohort of roughly 100 patients, made up of about 44 with Graves' ophthalmopathy and 55 to 65 with stable Graves' hyperthyroidism. An independent validation cohort of fewer than 20 hyperthyroidism patients and approximately 16 patients who later progressed to ophthalmopathy tested prospective prediction of ophthalmopathy. The 95 to 100 discovery patients were divided at random into training and test sets in a 7:3 ratio. Thyroid tissue and blood T-cell repertoires from roughly 6 Graves' hyperthyroidism patients were also compared in the study. Following sampling, methimazole starting at 30 mg daily was given to hyperthyroidism patients, and high-dose intravenous methylprednisolone was given to ophthalmopathy patients. TCR Vbeta CDR3 sequencing of some 140 peripheral blood samples (43 ophthalmopathy, 75 to 80 hyperthyroidism and roughly 17 progressor patients) is reported in the paper.

The TCR beta CDR3 regions were amplified from the RNA transcripts. For the first round of RT-PCR on the TCR CDR3, the HTBI primer set was used together with the Qiagen OneStep RT-PCR kit. Libraries were constructed in a second round of multiplex PCR, after which size selection and purification were performed. Sequencing of the libraries was done on an Illumina HiSeq2000 using paired-end 100 bp reads. Per the source publication's procedure: SOAPnuke was used to process the raw data, throwing out any read that contained adapters or uncalled bases, had a mean Phred below 15, or lacked an exact constant-primer or identifier match. COPE v1.2.5 was used to merge the high-quality paired reads, and each unique nucleotide sequence was defined as a clonotype. MiTCR v1.1 was used to align the clonotypes against IMGT TRBV, TRBD and TRBJ reference segments. Analysis was restricted to V-J combinations with a frequency above 0.0001, which covered over 98% of repertoires. A TCS score was defined as the ratio between F50 (clonal expansion) and ExV (chaos), using BLOSUM62-based TCRdist between CDR3 peptides within each V-J. Welch's t-statistics and random forest reduced just over 500 V-J features to under 15, which were used in a naive Bayes classifier (R e1071). TCRdb reprocessing: public reads trimmed at Q25 with fastp, clones called with MiXCR, in-frame beta chains kept. Records with the same CDR3 protein are collapsed into one entry carrying the most frequent genes and DNA. TCRdb's processing, not the study's, gives the V and J calls here. For this sample there are 300,000 to 400,000 distinct CDR3 sequences; approximately 13% appear just once. The top ten clonotypes cover about 9.1% of the sample.

This clonotype was recorded many times. There is no known antigen for this receptor. Base qualities are not recorded, but no much larger clone differs from it by a single base. The CDR3 holds 16 amino acids from the cysteine to the phenylalanine. The sequence is cut down to CDR3 DNA, 48 bases in frame from base 1. CDR1 is given as SGDLS and CDR2 as YYNGEE, both from the germline V gene. At the junction V is shortened by 0 bases and J by 2 bases, with 12 bases in between. Stable Graves' hyperthyroidism was defined as no progression to ophthalmopathy during 18 months of follow-up. Hyperthyroidism patients were newly diagnosed, with disease duration under 2 months, and aged 18 to 65 years. The study excluded patients with uncontrolled infections, other autoimmune diseases, pregnancy or lactation. Diagnoses were based on clinical symptoms, serum thyroxine and TRAb, thyroid ultrasound and orbital computed tomography. PBMCs were separated from about 10 ml of fresh peripheral blood using Ficoll-Paque density gradient centrifugation. Total RNA was extracted with Trizol reagent, and quality was checked on an Agilent 2100 Bioanalyzer.

Broader findings and caveats from the paper: A model built on a 13 V-J signature distinguished ophthalmopathy from stable hyperthyroidism, reaching around 90% sensitivity and approximately 81% specificity in cross-validation and 80%/75% in testing. Sample size was not statistically predetermined, and blinding of investigators to group allocation was not performed. In validation, progression to ophthalmopathy was predicted by the model with 55% to 71% sensitivity and under 85% specificity, a median of about 6.4 months before onset. Most expanded thyroid clonotypes (frequency above 0.001) were also detected in blood, a finding suggesting that blood repertoires may reflect thyroid immune responses.

The TCR sequence derives from a woman aged 18-29 years with Graves' hyperthyroidism. Material for sequencing was blood. The rearrangement joined TRBV9 to TRBJ2-1; there is no confident call for the D gene. The nucleotide sequence reads as follows: TGTGCCAGCAGCGTAGATAGTCTAGGCACCTACAATGAGCAGTTCTTC. Its amino acids are CASSVDSLGTYNEQFF. The reference TRBV9 and TRBJ2-1 proteins fill in what lies around the CDR3, so the full variable domain reads DSGVTQTPKHLITATGQRVTLRCSPRSGDLSVYWYQQSLDQGLQFLIQYYNGEERAKGNILERFSAQQFPDLHSELNLSSLELGDSALYFCASSVDSLGTYNEQFFGPGTRLTVL.